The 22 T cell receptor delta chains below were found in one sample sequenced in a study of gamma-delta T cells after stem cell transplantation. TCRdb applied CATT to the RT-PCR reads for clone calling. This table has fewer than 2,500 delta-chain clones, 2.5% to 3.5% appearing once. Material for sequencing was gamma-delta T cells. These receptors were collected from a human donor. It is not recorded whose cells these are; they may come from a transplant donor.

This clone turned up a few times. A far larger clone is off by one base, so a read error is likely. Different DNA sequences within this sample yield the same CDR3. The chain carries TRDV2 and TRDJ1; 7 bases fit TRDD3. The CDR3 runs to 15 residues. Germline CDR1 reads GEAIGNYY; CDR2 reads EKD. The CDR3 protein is CACDPLGGLTDKLIF. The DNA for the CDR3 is TGTGCCTGTGACCCCCTGGGGGGGCTTACCGATAAACTCATCTTC.

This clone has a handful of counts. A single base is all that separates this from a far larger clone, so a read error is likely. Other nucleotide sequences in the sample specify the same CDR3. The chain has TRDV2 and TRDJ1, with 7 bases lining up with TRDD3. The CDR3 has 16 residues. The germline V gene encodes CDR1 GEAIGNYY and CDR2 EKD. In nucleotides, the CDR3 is TGTGCCTGTGACCTACTGGGGATAGGGGGAACCGATAAGCTCATCTTT. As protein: CACDLLGIGGTDKLIF.

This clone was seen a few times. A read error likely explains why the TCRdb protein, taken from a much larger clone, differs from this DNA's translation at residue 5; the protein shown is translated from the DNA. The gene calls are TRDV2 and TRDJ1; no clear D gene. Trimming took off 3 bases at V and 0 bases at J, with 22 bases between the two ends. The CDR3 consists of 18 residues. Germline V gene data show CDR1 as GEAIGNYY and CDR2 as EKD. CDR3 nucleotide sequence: TGTGCCTGTGACGCTGCCGCCCGAACCCTCGCAAACACCGATAAACTCATCTTT. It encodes CACDAAARTLANTDKLIF.

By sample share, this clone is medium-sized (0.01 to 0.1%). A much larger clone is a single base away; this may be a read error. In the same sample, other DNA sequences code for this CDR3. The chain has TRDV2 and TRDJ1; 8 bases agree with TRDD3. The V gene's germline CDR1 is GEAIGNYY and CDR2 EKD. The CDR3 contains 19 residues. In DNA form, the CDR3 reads TGTGCCTGTGAAACCTTAGGGGATACCCGAAAATCGTACACCGATAAGCTCATCTTT. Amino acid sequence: CACETLGDTRKSYTDKLIF.

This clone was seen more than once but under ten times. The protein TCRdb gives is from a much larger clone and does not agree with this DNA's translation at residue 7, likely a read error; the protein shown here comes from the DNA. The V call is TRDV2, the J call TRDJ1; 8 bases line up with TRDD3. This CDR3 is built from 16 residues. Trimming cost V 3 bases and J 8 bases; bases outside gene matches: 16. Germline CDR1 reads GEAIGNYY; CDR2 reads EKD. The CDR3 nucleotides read TGTGCCTGTGACGCACTTGCTCTTCAGGGGGATAAAAAACTCATCTTT. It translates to CACDALALQGDKKLIF.

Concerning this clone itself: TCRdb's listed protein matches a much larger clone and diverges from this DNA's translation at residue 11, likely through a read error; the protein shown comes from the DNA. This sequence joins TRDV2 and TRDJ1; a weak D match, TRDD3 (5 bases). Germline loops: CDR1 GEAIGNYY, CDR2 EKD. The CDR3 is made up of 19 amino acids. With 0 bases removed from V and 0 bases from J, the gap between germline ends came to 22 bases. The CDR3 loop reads CACDTVDYRGGTYTDKLIF. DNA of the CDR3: TGTGCCTGTGACACCGTAGATTACAGGGGGGGTACATACACCGATAAACTCATCTTT.

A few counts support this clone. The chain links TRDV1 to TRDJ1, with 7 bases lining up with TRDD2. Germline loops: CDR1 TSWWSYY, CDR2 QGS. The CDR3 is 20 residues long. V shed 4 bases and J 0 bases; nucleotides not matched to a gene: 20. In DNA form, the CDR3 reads TGTGCTCTTGGGGGCCTTTCCCTTCCCCCCTTCCTCGAGTACACCGATAAACTCATCTTT. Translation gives CALGGLSLPPFLEYTDKLIF.

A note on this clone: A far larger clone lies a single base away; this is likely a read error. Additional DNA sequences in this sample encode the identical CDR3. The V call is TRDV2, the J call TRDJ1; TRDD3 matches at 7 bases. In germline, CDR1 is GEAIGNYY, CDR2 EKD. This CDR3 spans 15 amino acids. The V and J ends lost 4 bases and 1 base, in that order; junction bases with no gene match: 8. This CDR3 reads CACDALLGTTDKLIF. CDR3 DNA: TGTGCCTGTGATGCCCTACTGGGGACCACCGATAAACTCATCTTT.

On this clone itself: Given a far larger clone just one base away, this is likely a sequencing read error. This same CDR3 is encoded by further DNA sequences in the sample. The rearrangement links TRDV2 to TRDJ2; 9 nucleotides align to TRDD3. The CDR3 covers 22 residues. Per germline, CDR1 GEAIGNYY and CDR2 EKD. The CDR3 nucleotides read TGTGCCTGTGACCCCGTACGTGGGGATACGCGCCAGAAGCAGGCTTTGACAGCGCAACTCTTCTTT. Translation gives CACDPVRGDTRQKQALTAQLFF.

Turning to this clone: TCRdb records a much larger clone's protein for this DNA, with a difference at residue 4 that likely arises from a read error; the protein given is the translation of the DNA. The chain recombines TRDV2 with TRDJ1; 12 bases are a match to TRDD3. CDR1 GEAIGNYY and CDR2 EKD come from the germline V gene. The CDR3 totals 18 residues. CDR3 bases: TGTGCCTGTAACACCGTATCTGGGGGATACGGGGACACCGATAAACTCATCTTT. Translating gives CACNTVSGGYGDTDKLIF.

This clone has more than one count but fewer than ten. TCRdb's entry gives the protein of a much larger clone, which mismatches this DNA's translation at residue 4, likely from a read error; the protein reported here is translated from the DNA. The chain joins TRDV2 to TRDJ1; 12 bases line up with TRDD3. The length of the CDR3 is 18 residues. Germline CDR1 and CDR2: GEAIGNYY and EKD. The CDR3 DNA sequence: TGTGCCTGTGGCACCGTGAATCTGGGGGATACGCGGACCGATAAACTCATCTTT. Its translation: CACGTVNLGDTRTDKLIF.

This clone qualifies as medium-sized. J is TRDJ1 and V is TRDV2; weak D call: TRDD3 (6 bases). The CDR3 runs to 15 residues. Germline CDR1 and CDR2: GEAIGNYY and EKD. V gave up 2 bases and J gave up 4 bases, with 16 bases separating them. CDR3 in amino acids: CACDILGAGSDKLIF. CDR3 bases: TGTGCCTGTGACATACTGGGCGCCGGGAGCGATAAACTCATCTTT.

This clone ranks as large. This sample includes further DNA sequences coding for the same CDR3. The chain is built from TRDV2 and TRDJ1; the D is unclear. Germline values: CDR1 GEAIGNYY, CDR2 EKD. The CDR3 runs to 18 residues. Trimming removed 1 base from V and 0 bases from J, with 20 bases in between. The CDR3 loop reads CACDTAARTLANTDKLIF. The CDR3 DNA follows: TGTGCCTGTGACACTGCCGCCCGAACCCTCGCAAACACCGATAAACTCATCTTT.

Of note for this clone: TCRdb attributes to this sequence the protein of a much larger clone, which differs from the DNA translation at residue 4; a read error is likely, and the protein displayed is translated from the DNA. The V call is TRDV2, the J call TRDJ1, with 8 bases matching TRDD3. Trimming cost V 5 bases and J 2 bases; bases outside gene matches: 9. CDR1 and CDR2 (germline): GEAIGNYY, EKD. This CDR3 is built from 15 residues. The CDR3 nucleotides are TGTGCCTGTGGCAACTTGGGGGATGGGACCGATAAACTCATCTTT. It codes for CACGNLGDGTDKLIF.

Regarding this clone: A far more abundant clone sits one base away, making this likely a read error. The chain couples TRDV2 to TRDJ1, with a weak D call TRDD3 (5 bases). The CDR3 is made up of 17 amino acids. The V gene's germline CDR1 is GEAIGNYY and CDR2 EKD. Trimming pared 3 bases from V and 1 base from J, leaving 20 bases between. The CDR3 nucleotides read TGTGCCTGTGACCCGATACTGGAGGCCACCTCCACCGATAAACTCATCTTT. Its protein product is CACDPILEATSTDKLIF.

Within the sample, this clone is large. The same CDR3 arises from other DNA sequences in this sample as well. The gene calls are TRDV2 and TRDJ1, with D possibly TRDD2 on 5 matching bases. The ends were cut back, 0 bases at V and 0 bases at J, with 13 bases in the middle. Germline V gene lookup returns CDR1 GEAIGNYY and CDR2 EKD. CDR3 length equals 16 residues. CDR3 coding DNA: TGTGCCTGTGACACCGTCCTTCTCAAGTACACCGATAAACTCATCTTT. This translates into CACDTVLLKYTDKLIF.

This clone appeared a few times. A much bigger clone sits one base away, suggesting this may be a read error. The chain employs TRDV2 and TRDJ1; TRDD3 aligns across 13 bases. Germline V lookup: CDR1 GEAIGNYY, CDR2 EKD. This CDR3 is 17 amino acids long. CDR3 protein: CACNTVLGDTHLRELIF. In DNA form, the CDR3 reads TGTGCCTGTAACACCGTACTGGGGGATACGCACCTCAGGGAACTCATCTTT.

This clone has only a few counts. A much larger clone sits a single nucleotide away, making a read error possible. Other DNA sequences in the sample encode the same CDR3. The CDR3 here is CACDTVDYRGDTYTDKLIF. As DNA, the CDR3 is TGCGCCTGTGACACCGTAGATTACAGGGGGGATACATACACCGATAAACTCATCTTT. The chain recombines TRDV2 with TRDJ1; the match to TRDD3 covers 9 bases. Germline V gives CDR1 GEAIGNYY, CDR2 EKD. This CDR3 has 19 amino acids.

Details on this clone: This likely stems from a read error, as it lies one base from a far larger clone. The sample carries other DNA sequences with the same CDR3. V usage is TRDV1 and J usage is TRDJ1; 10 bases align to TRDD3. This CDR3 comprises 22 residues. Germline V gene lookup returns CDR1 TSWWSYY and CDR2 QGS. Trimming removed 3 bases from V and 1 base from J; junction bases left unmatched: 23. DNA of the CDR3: TGTGCTCTTGGGGAGAGCCCCATATCTTATTACTGGGGGATCAGGGGCACCGATAAACTCATCTTT. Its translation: CALGESPISYYWGIRGTDKLIF.

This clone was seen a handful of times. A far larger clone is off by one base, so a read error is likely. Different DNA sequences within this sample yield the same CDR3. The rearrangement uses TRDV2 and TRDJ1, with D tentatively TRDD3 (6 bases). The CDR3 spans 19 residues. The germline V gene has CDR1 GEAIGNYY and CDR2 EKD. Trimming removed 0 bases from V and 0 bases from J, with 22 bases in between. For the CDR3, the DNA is TGTGCCTGTGACACCGTGGGGATCCTCTCTGATTCCTACACCGATAAACTCATCTTT. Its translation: CACDTVGILSDSYTDKLIF.

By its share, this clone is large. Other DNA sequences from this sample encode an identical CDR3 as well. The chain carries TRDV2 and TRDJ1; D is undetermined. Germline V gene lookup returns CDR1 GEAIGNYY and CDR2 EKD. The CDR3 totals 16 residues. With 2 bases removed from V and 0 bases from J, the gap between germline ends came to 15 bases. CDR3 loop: CACDSLLGTYTDKLIF. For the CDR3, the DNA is TGTGCCTGTGACAGTCTACTTGGGACCTACACCGATAAACTCATCTTT.

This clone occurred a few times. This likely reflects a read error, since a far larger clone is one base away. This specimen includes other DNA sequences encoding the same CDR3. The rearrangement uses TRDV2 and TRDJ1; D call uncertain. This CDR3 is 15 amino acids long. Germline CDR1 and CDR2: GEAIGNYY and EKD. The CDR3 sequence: CACDTVGRYTDKLIF. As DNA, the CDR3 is TGTGCCTGTGACACCGTTGGAAGGTACACCGATAAACTTATCTTT.